This T cell receptor (beta chain) is from a study of blood T cells in healthy people across ages (dated by TCRdb to the mid-2010s). At the level of the whole study: Template switching captured roughly one uniquely barcoded TCR beta cDNA molecule per two T cells in model experiments. Two additional independent replicas of 1 million unique cDNA reads from the same blood draw were analyzed for two donors (one aged 18 to 29 and one aged 80 or older). The donors were split into four age groups: young (average around 16 years), middle-aged (nearly 40), aged (more than 60) and long-lived (roughly 88). To avoid experimental bias, donors of different ages were spread randomly across the sequencing lanes. To track age-related changes in TCR beta repertoire diversity, the study relied on deep sequencing normalized with unique cDNA molecular identifiers. The paper as a whole reports these results and caveats: Estimates of total diversity based on one million sequenced T cells were considered lower bounds and underestimates. The percentage of naive T cells measured by flow cytometry correlated strongly with observed TCR beta diversity. Conclusive comparison of naive and antigen-experienced compartments was prevented by the profiling of bulk unsorted PBMCs. Compared with the aged group, the long-lived group had more naive CD4+ T cells, fewer expanded clones and increased TCR diversity, suggesting age selection. Because donor CMV infection status was unknown, age-related changes in expanded clonotypes were potentially confounded. As age increased, observed TCR beta diversity per million T cells dropped in a roughly linear way, and a significant reduction was already evident by age 40.

Donors were 35 to 40 systemically healthy Caucasian individuals from Russia aged roughly 6 to 90 years. Roughly 10 milliliters of peripheral blood were drawn from each donor into EDTA-treated Vacutainer tubes. Ficoll-Paque density-gradient centrifugation was used to isolate PBMCs, with at least 6 million obtained per sample. Trizol reagent was used to extract total RNA from the PBMCs, yielding at least 6 micrograms per sample. For every donor, flow cytometry on a PBMC aliquot measured the percentage of naive CD45RAhigh/CD27high T cells. Receptor libraries were prepared by 5' RACE. The sequencer was an Illumina HiSeq 2500. A second PCR of about 7 to 12 cycles was run with a J-beta primer mix and a sample-barcoded 5' primer. Each TCR beta cDNA molecule received a unique molecular identifier from a template-switch 5' adaptor carrying 12 random nucleotides. At least 2.5 million CDR3-containing paired-end reads were obtained from each sample. The Mint cDNA synthesis kit, primed by a TRBC-specific oligonucleotide, was used to synthesize first-strand cDNA from all RNA. After uracil-DNA glycosylase treatment, a first 18-cycle PCR used universal primers M1SS and BC2_uni_R on all cDNA. Processing in the source paper ran as follows. For normalization, 1 million high-quality reads, each with a distinct molecular identifier, were randomly selected from each sample. Instead of being binned into consensus sequences, reads with shared molecular identifiers were discarded. MiTCR, with a Q25 quality threshold and the strictest error-elimination algorithm, was used for CDR3 identification, clonotype clustering and error correction. A nonparametric unseen species model using Euler transformation provided a lower-bound estimate of total TCR beta diversity. TCRdb's own reprocessing of the public reads used fastp at Q25 and MiXCR and kept productive beta chains. Duplicate CDR3 protein sequences are folded into a single record with the most common DNA and genes. These V and J calls rely on TCRdb rather than the paper's analysis. For this sample there are 1.5 million to 1.8 million distinct CDR3 sequences; approximately 43% appear just once. The leading ten clones occupy around 4% of the sample.

From the germline V gene, CDR1 is SNHLY and CDR2 is FYNNEI. The CDR3 measures 14 amino acids from cysteine to phenylalanine. Only the CDR3 DNA stays, 42 bases, in frame from base 1. The junction shows trimming of 7 bases on V and 3 bases on J, plus 16 bases between the germline ends. This clonotype has only a few counts. Its specific antigen is unknown. Per-base quality was not reported, and no clone a single base away is much larger than it. Material: blood. The sequence was obtained from a woman under 30 in good health. The rearrangement combines TRBV2 with TRBJ2-7; the D gene is possibly TRBD1 or TRBD2, with 5 bases matching each. The CDR3 region has the sequence CASKTGRGFYEQYF. The bases are TGTGCCAGCAAGACGGGACGAGGGTTCTACGAGCAGTACTTC.